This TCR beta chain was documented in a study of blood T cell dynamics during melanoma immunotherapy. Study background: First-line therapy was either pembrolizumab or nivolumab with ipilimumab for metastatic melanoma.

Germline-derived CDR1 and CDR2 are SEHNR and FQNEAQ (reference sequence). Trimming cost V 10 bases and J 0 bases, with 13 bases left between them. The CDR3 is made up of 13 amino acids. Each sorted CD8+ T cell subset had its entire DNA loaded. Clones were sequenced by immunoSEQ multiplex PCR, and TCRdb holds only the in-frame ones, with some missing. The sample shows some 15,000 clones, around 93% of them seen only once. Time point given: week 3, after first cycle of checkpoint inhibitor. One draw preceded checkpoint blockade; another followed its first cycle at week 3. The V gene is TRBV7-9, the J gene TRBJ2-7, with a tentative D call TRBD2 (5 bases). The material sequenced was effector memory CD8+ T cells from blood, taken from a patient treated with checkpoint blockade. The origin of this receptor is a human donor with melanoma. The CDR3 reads CATFGGTSYEQYF. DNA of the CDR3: TGTGCCACCTTCGGAGGAACCTCCTACGAGCAGTACTTC.